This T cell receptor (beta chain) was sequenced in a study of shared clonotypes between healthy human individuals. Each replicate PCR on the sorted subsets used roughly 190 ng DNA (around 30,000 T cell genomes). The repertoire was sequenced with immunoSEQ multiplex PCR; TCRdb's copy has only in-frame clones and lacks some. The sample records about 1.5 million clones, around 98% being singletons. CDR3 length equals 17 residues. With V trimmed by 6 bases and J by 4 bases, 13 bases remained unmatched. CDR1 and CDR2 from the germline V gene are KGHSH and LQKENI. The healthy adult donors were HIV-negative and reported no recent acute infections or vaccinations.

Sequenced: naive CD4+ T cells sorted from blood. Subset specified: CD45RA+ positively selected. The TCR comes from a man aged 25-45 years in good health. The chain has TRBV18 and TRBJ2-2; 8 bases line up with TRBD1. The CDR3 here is CASSRQGTPTSTGELFF. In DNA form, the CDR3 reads TGTGCCAGCTCGAGACAGGGGACACCTACATCCACCGGGGAGCTGTTTTTT.